This TCR beta chain was identified in a study of blood T cell repertoires in COVID-19. Seattle's cohort entered during active infection and was followed longitudinally. The method was immunoSEQ multiplex PCR; TCRdb's version includes in-frame clones alone and lacks a portion of them. The sample includes some 130,000 clones, around 89% of them seen just once. Only one count was recorded for this clone. Other nucleotide sequences from this sample produce the same CDR3. V gave up 3 bases and J gave up 1 base, with 8 bases separating them. The CDR3 length is 14 residues. Germline-derived CDR1 and CDR2 are KGHDR and SFDVKD.

The source material was peripheral blood. The receptor's source is a man aged 55 to 70 with COVID-19, enrolled during active disease. The chain combines TRBV24-1 with TRBJ2-5; tentative D call: TRBD2 (5 bases). The CDR3 here is CATSDGGSQETQYF. CDR3 coding DNA: TGTGCCACCAGTGATGGAGGTTCCCAAGAGACCCAGTACTTC.